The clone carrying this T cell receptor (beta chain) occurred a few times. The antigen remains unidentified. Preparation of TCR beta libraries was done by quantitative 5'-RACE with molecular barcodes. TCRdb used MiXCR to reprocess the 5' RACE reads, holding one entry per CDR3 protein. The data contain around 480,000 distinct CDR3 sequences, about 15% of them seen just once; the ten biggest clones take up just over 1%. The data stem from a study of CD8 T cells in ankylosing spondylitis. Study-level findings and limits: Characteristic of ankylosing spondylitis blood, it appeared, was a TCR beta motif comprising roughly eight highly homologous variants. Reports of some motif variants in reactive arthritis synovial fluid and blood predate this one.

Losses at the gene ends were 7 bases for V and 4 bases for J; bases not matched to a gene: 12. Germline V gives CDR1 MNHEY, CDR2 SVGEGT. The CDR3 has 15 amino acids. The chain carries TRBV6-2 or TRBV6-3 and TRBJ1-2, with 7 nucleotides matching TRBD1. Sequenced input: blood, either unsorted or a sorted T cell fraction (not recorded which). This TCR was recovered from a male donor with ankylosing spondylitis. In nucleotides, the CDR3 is TGTGCCAGCACAGACTCGACAGGGTTCGGCTATGGCTACACCTTC. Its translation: CASTDSTGFGYGYTF.